This entry lists 21 T cell receptor beta chains sequenced from one sample in a study of shared clonotypes between healthy human individuals. Sequencing used immunoSEQ multiplex PCR; TCRdb keeps in-frame clones, though not all of them. This sample carries more than 200,000 clones, over 50% of them seen once, and the ten largest clones take around 10%. The sequencing sample was made of memory CD4+ T cells sorted from blood. Subset meaning: CD45RA-negative fraction. The receptors shown here come from a man aged 25-45 years in good health.

A note on this clone: This same CDR3 is encoded by further DNA sequences in the sample. The genes are TRBV6-1 and TRBJ2-2, with 8 bases matching TRBD2. Trimming at V came to 9 bases and at J to 1 base, leaving 1 base not matched to a gene. Germline loops: CDR1 MNHNS, CDR2 SASEGT. The CDR3 length is 13 residues. The CDR3 bases are TGTGCCAGTCGGGAGGGGAACACCGGGGAGCTGTTTTTT. Amino acid sequence: CASREGNTGELFF.

The chain employs TRBV5-1 and TRBJ1-4, with 7 bases aligning to TRBD1. V was clipped by 4 bases and J by 0 bases; unmatched bases: 3. The CDR3 is 15 amino acids. Germline V CDR1 and CDR2: SGHRS, YFSETQ. The CDR3 coding sequence is TGCGCCAGCAGCGACCAGGGGGCAACTAATGAAAAACTGTTTTTT. It encodes CASSDQGATNEKLFF.

This chain links TRBV15 with TRBJ2-2; 9 positions match TRBD2. The length of the CDR3 is 16 residues. V was clipped by 3 bases and J by 7 bases; unmatched bases: 9. CDR1 LNHNV and CDR2 YYDKDF come from the germline V gene (reference sequence). CDR3: CATSRGLAGKDGELFF. CDR3 nucleotide sequence: TGTGCCACCAGCAGGGGGCTAGCGGGAAAGGACGGGGAGCTGTTTTTT.

The chain is built from TRBV6-5 and TRBJ2-1, with D possibly matching TRBD2 (5 bases). This CDR3 has 14 amino acids. Germline V lookup: CDR1 MNHEY, CDR2 SVGAGI. V was shortened by 5 bases and J by 15 bases, with 23 bases between the two germline ends. The CDR3 here is CASSPAGRLGLPFF. Written as DNA, the CDR3 is TGTGCCAGCAGTCCTGCGGGTAGGCTAGGGTTACCGTTCTTC.

The V call is TRBV29-1, the J call TRBJ2-3, with no clear D. The V gene's germline CDR1 is SQVTM and CDR2 ANQGSEA. CDR3 length equals 12 residues. Trimming left V 3 bases short and J 4 bases short, with 8 bases between. The CDR3 region is CSVEVRSDTQYF. CDR3 DNA: TGCAGCGTTGAGGTGCGGTCAGATACGCAGTATTTT.

This clone has just a few counts. The CDR3 bases are TGTGCCAGCAGCACCCGACTAGCGGGAGTTCGGGATGAGCAGTTCTTC. Protein: CASSTRLAGVRDEQFF. This chain joins TRBV21-1 and TRBJ2-1; the table's D call of TRBD2 was not tested on the DNA. TRBV21-1 is described as a pseudogene. CDR3 length: 16 amino acids.

The J gene is TRBJ1-5, the V gene TRBV28; 10 nucleotides line up with TRBD1. The germline V gene encodes CDR1 MDHEN and CDR2 SYDVKM. J was trimmed by 3 bases and V by 5 bases; bases with no gene match: 7. This CDR3 contains 16 residues. The CDR3 DNA reads TGTGCCAGCAGTCCGCGGACAGGGGGTAACAATCAGCCCCAGCATTTT. Amino acids: CASSPRTGGNNQPQHF.

V and J are TRBV11-3 and TRBJ2-2, with 8 bases matching TRBD1. Germline values: CDR1 SGHNT, CDR2 YENEEA. V lost 5 bases and J lost 5; bases outside the gene matches: 7. This CDR3 is built from 15 residues. As DNA, the CDR3 is TGTGCCAGCAGCCTCGGACAGGGAAGGACCGGGGAGCTGTTTTTT. Translating gives CASSLGQGRTGELFF.

This chain uses TRBV7-9 with TRBJ2-4, with 9 bases identical to TRBD1. V lost 4 bases, J lost 0 bases, and 13 bases stayed unmatched. The germline gives CDR1 SEHNR, CDR2 FQNEAQ (reference sequence). This CDR3 has 19 residues. DNA for the CDR3: TGTGCCAGCAGCTATACCCGGACAGGGGCCAACGTAGCCAAAAACATTCAGTACTTC. It encodes CASSYTRTGANVAKNIQYF.

The rearrangement uses TRBV18 and TRBJ2-1; no firm D call. CDR3 size: 16 residues. V dropped 2 bases and J dropped 6 bases, with 17 bases sitting between them. Germline CDR1 and CDR2: KGHSH and LQKENI. The CDR3 DNA reads TGTGCCAGCTCACCAGGAGTCGGGTGGAGCGCCAATGAGCAGTTCTTC. Its translation: CASSPGVGWSANEQFF.

The rearrangement links TRBV28 to TRBJ1-1; D possibly corresponds to TRBD1 (6 bases). With 2 bases removed from V and 0 bases from J, the gap between germline ends came to 10 bases. The V gene's germline CDR1 is MDHEN and CDR2 SYDVKM. This CDR3 contains 15 residues. CDR3 DNA sequence: TGTGCCAGCAGTTTAACGGGGGCGATGAACACTGAAGCTTTCTTT. This translates into CASSLTGAMNTEAFF.

J is TRBJ2-3 and V is TRBV2; 7 bases align to TRBD2. With 6 bases clipped from V and 0 bases from J, the junction kept 6 bases outside the gene matches. This CDR3 contains 15 residues. CDR1 and CDR2 (germline): SNHLY, FYNNEI. CDR3 DNA sequence: TGTGCCAGCAGCGGGCTAGCGGCTAGCACAGATACGCAGTATTTT. It specifies CASSGLAASTDTQYF.

This clone was seen a single time. This CDR3 is CASSGFGTAGGYTF. The CDR3, as DNA: TGTGCCAGCAGCGGATTCGGGACAGCTGGAGGCTACACCTTC. V usage is TRBV9 and J usage is TRBJ1-2, with TRBD1 identical over 7 bases. From germline, CDR1 is SGDLS and CDR2 YYNGEE. This CDR3 region has 14 residues. The J segment lost 8 bases and the V segment lost 3 bases, leaving 10 bases of the junction unmatched.

The CDR3 DNA reads as TGTGCCAGCAGTGAATCGATCGGGACTAGCGGGTTTCACAATGAGCAGTTCTTC. It yields the protein CASSESIGTSGFHNEQFF. The gene calls are TRBV25-1 and TRBJ2-1; 12 nucleotides match TRBD2. The length of the CDR3 is 18 residues. The germline V gene encodes CDR1 MGHDK and CDR2 SYGVNS. V was clipped by 1 base and J by 5 bases; unmatched bases: 9.

Ten or more counts support this clone. The rearrangement uses TRBV5-1 and TRBJ1-1; no clear D gene. This CDR3 has 13 amino acids. CDR1 SGHRS and CDR2 YFSETQ come from the germline V gene. The V end lost 1 base, the J end lost 9 bases, and 13 bases lay between the germline ends. CDR3 nucleotides: TGCGCCAGCAGCTTGTGGGAAGCGTCGAAAGCTTTCTTT. Its protein is CASSLWEASKAFF.

This rearrangement joins TRBV4-3 to TRBJ1-5; D uncertain. Trimming pared 1 base from V and 11 bases from J, leaving 12 bases between. CDR1 is LGHNA, CDR2 YSLEER, per germline. The CDR3 is made up of 13 amino acids. For the CDR3, the DNA is TGCGCCAGCAGCCAAGCCCGGAAAAGCGCCCAGCATTTT. This translates into CASSQARKSAQHF.

The genes are TRBV29-1 and TRBJ1-1; 10 nucleotides agree with TRBD1. V lost 1 base and J lost 4; bases outside the gene matches: 3. Germline assignment: CDR1 SQVTM and CDR2 ANQGSEA. The CDR3 runs 14 residues. The CDR3: CSVEGGTGATEAFF. In nucleotides, the CDR3 is TGCAGCGTTGAAGGTGGGACAGGGGCCACTGAAGCTTTCTTT. The variable domain in full, completed from reference TRBV29-1 and TRBJ1-1, reads SAVISQKPSRDICQRGTSLTIQCQVDSQVTMMFWYRQQPGQSLTLIATANQGSEATYESGFVIDKFPISRPNLTFSTLTVSNMSPEDSSIYLCSVEGGTGATEAFFGQGTRLTVV.

V usage is TRBV7-2 and J usage is TRBJ2-7; TRBD2 matches at 7 bases. The CDR3 consists of 13 residues. V shed 3 bases and J 6 bases; nucleotides not matched to a gene: 5. Germline loops: CDR1 SGHTA, CDR2 FQGNSA. The CDR3 here is CASSFLAVGEQYF. CDR3 nucleotides: TGTGCCAGCAGCTTCCTAGCGGTTGGCGAGCAGTACTTC.

This chain joins TRBV5-4 and TRBJ1-2, with D maybe TRBD1 (6 bases). The CDR3 totals 14 residues. The V gene lost 4 bases and the J gene lost 5 bases, with 15 bases spanning the gap. Per germline, CDR1 SGHNT and CDR2 YYREEE (reference sequence). This CDR3 is CASSTQQGKYGYTF. The CDR3 DNA follows: TGTGCCAGCAGCACACAACAGGGAAAATATGGCTACACCTTC. The complete variable domain, with remaining parts taken from reference TRBV5-4 and TRBJ1-2, reads ETGVTQSPTHLIKTRGQQVTLRCSSQSGHNTVSWYQQALGQGPQFIFQYYREEENGRGNFPPRFSGLQFPNYSSELNVNALELDDSALYLCASSTQQGKYGYTFGSGTRLTVV.

The chain joins TRBV10-1 to TRBJ2-2; D is unresolved. This CDR3 is 14 amino acids long. V lost 1 base and J lost 3, with 6 bases in between. Germline CDR1 reads WNHNN; CDR2 reads SYGVQD (reference sequence). CDR3: CASSEWQHTGELFF. In DNA form, the CDR3 reads TGCGCCAGCAGTGAGTGGCAGCACACCGGGGAGCTGTTTTTT.

This clone was detected ten times or more. V is TRBV27 and J is TRBJ2-7, with 9 nucleotides matching TRBD1. Germline CDR1 and CDR2: MNHEY and SMNVEV (reference sequence). The CDR3 consists of 14 residues. The ends lost 5 bases at V and 5 bases at J; junction bases unmatched: 7. In DNA, the CDR3 is TGTGCCAGCAGTCTCCGGGACAGGGCACACGAGCAGTACTTC. This sequence encodes CASSLRDRAHEQYF.